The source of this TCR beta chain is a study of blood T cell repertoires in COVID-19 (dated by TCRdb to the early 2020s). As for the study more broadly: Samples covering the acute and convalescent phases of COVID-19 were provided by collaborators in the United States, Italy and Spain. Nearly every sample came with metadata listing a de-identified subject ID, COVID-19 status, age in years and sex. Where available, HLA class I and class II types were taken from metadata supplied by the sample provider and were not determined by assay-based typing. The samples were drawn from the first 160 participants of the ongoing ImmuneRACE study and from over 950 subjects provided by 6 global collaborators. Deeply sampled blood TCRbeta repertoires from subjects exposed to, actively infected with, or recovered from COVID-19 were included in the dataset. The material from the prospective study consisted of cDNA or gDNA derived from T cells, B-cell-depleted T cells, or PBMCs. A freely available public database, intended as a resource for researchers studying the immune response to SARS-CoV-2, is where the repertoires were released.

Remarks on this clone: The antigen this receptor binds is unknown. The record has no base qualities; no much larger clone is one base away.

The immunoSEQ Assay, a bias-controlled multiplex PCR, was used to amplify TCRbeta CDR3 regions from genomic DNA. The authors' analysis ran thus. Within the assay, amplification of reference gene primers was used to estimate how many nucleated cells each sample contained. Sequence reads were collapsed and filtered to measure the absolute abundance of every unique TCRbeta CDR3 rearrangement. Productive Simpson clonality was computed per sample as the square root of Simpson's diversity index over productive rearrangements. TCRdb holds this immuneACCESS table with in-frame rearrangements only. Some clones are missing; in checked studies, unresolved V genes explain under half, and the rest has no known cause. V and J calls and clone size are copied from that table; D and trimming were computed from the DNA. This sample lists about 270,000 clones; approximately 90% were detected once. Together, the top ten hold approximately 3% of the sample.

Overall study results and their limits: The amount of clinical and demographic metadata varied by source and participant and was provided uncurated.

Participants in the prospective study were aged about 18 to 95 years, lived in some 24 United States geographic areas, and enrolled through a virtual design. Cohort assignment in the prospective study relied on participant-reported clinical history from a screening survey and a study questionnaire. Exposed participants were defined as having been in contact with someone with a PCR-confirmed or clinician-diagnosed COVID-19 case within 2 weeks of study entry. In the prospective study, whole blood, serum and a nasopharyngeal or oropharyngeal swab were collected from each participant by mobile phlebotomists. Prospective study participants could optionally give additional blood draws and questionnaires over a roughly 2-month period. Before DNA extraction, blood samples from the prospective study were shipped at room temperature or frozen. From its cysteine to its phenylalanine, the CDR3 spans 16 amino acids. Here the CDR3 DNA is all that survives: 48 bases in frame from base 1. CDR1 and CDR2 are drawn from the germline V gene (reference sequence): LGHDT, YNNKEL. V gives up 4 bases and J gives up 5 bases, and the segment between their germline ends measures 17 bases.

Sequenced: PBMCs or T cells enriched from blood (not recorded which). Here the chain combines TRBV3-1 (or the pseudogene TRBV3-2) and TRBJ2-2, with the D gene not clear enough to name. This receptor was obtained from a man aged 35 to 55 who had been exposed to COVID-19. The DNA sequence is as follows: TGTGCCAGCAGCCCGTTAGAACACGGGTTTACCGGGGAGCTGTTTTTT. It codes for CASSPLEHGFTGELFF.